The T cell receptor (beta chain) under discussion was sequenced for a study of regulatory T cells in long-lasting Graves disease. The V gene's germline CDR1 is MDHEN and CDR2 SYDVKM. This CDR3 spans 12 amino acids. Between the trimmed V and J ends, which lost 2 bases and 6 bases, there was a span of 5 bases. For this clonotype: Its cognate antigen is unknown. The missing conserved phenylalanine or tryptophan at the end of this CDR3 makes a read error likely.

The authors built TCR beta libraries using iRepertoire HTBI primers and Arm-PCR of CDR3 regions. TCRdb reprocessed the multiplex PCR reads with MiXCR, giving one entry per CDR3 protein. The repertoire consists of 400,000 to 450,000 distinct CDR3 sequences, with less than 20% occurring once and the leading ten covering approximately 12%. Indicated time point: newly diagnosed GD, antithyroid drugs for less than 3 months. Making the TCR library involved RNA that had been extracted from PBMCs. Under American Thyroid Association guidelines, Graves' disease was diagnosed. Peripheral blood, about 10 milliliters of it, was drawn into EDTA tubes. Study-wide points: Persistent cases favored TRBV28, TRBJ1-2 and TRBJ2-5.

These same data were also listed under a study on T cells in Graves' hyperthyroidism and ophthalmopathy. From that paper: Clinical symptoms, serum thyroxine and TRAb, thyroid ultrasound and orbital computed tomography were used for the diagnoses.

The sample here was peripheral blood mononuclear cells (PBMCs), taken at new diagnosis, from a patient treated with antithyroid drugs. This chain links TRBV28 with TRBJ2-1; weak D call: TRBD1 (5 bases). The sequence was obtained from a woman in her twenties or thirties with Graves disease. The CDR3 nucleotides are TGTGCCAGCAGTTTAACAGGCAATGAGCAGTTCCTC. Its protein product is CASSLTGNEQFL.